The rows below give T cell receptor beta chains drawn from one sample of a study of T cells after yellow fever vaccination. TCRdb analysed the 5' RACE reads with MiXCR anew, one entry per CDR3 protein. This table holds some 560,000 distinct CDR3 sequences, around 21% found once. Sequenced material: PBMCs, taken 15 days after the yellow fever booster vaccination. The receptors come from a man aged 25-45 years who received the YFV17D yellow fever vaccine. CDR3s include the opening cysteine and the closing phenylalanine or tryptophan. Fields, in order: clone size, V gene, D gene, J gene, CDR3 DNA, CDR3 protein. The D gene is left open where the match is weak. The size entry is marked missing in some rows and otherwise reads once, few, many or a size class.

many,TRBV5-5,NA,TRBJ2-1,TGTGCCAGCAGCTTGTCTGGCAATGAGCAGTTCTTC,CASSLSGNEQFF
few,TRBV15,TRBD2,TRBJ2-1,TGTGCCACCAGCAGAGAGATCGGGACTAGCGGAATTGTCTCCTACAATGAGCAGTTCTTC,CATSREIGTSGIVSYNEQFF
NA,TRBV7-2,TRBD1,TRBJ2-2,TGTGCCAGCGCAGGGACAGCGAGCACCGGGGAGCTGTTTTTT,CASAGTASTGELFF
NA,TRBV3-1,NA,TRBJ2-1,TGTGCCAGCAGCCAAGGAAGTGCGATGAGTCGGTTAGGGGAGCAGTTCTTC,CASSQGSAMSRLGEQFF
NA,TRBV29-1,NA,TRBJ2-7,TGCAGCGTTGTGGAGGGGCGCTACGAGCAGTACTTC,CSVVEGRYEQYF
few,TRBV6-5,NA,TRBJ2-7,TGTGCCAGCAGTTCTGTTGGAGCCTACGAGCAGTACTTC,CASSSVGAYEQYF
few,TRBV5-6,TRBD1,TRBJ2-7,TGTGCCAGCAGCTTCGGGGGGACAGGGAAATATGTGCAGTACTTC,CASSFGGTGKYVQYF
NA,TRBV12-3/TRBV12-4,NA,TRBJ1-2,TGTGCCAGCAGTTACGGTAGTCACTATGGCTACACCTTC,CASSYGSHYGYTF
few,TRBV19,TRBD2,TRBJ2-7,TGTGCCAGTAATTTTGCGGGGGGAAGCTCCTACGAGCAGTACTTC,CASNFAGGSSYEQYF
NA,TRBV7-2,TRBD1,TRBJ1-1,TGTGCCAGCAGCAGGGGACAGGTGAACACTGAAGCTTTCTTT,CASSRGQVNTEAFF
NA,TRBV12-3/TRBV12-4,NA,TRBJ1-1,TGTGCCAGCAGGGTGACAGGGAACACTGAAGCTTTCTTT,CASRVTGNTEAFF
few,TRBV14,NA,TRBJ2-6,TGTGCCAGCAGCCGGCAAAACTCTGGGGCCAACGTCCTGACTTTC,CASSRQNSGANVLTF
NA,TRBV12-3/TRBV12-4,NA,TRBJ2-5,TGTGCCAGCAGTCGGGACGGAAAAGAGACCCAGTACTTC,CASSRDGKETQYF
NA,TRBV15,NA,TRBJ2-5,TGTGCCACCAGCAGAGACAGCCGGGAGACCCAGTACTTC,CATSRDSRETQYF
NA,TRBV6-2/TRBV6-3,NA,TRBJ1-5,TGTGCCAGCAGTACCTCGCCCAGGGTTCAGCCCCAGCATTTT,CASSTSPRVQPQHF
few,TRBV24-1,TRBD1,TRBJ1-2,TGTGCCACCAGTGATTTCGGGACAGGGGCTGACTATGGCTACACCTTC,CATSDFGTGADYGYTF
many,TRBV6-1,NA,TRBJ2-5,TGTGCCAGCCGTACCGGGGACTCGTACCAAGAGACCCAGTACTTC,CASRTGDSYQETQYF
NA,TRBV11-2,TRBD2,TRBJ2-7,TGTGCCAGCAGCAGCGGACTAGCGGGAGTGGCCGAGCAGTACTTC,CASSSGLAGVAEQYF
NA,TRBV18,TRBD2,TRBJ2-5,TGTGCCAGCTCACCCCTGACTAGCAGACAAGCAGAGACCCAGTACTTC,CASSPLTSRQAETQYF
NA,TRBV7-9,TRBD2,TRBJ2-1,TGTGCCAGCAGCTTTGCCCTAGCGGGCCACAATGAGCAGTTCTTC,CASSFALAGHNEQFF
NA,TRBV20-1,NA,TRBJ1-5,TGCAGTGCTAGAGTTGGGGTTTACCAGCCCCAGCATTTT,CSARVGVYQPQHF
many,TRBV9,NA,TRBJ2-5,TGTGCCAGCAGCGTAGCGGGAGAGACCCAGTACTTC,CASSVAGETQYF
NA,TRBV20-1,TRBD2,TRBJ2-5,TGCAGTGCTAGAGTTCCTAGCGGCAACCAAGAGACCCAGTACTTC,CSARVPSGNQETQYF
NA,TRBV29-1,TRBD1,TRBJ2-1,TGCAGCGTGAGGGGAGACAGGGGGATCTTCGATGAGCAGTTCTTC,CSVRGDRGIFDEQFF
NA,TRBV5-6,NA,TRBJ2-4,TGTGCCAGCAGCTTAATACAGGGGGGGAAAAACATTCAGTACTTC,CASSLIQGGKNIQYF
NA,TRBV7-2,NA,TRBJ1-6,TGTGCCAGCAGCGGGTCAGGGGTATCACCCCTCCACTTT,CASSGSGVSPLHF
NA,TRBV12-3/TRBV12-4,NA,TRBJ2-1,TGTGCCAGCAGTCCGTCCTTCTCCTACAATGAGCAGTTCTTC,CASSPSFSYNEQFF
few,TRBV30,NA,TRBJ2-1,TGTGCCTGGAGCACTCTCGGCAATGAGCAGTTCTTC,CAWSTLGNEQFF
few,TRBV5-6,NA,TRBJ2-3,TGTGCCAGCAGCCACAAGCGGGTCGGTGATACGCAGTATTTT,CASSHKRVGDTQYF
few,TRBV2,NA,TRBJ2-7,TGTGCCAGCAGTGAAGCCGTGGACACAGAGCAGTACTTC,CASSEAVDTEQYF
few,TRBV5-6,TRBD2,TRBJ2-3,TGTGCCAGCAGCGCTGGACTAGCGGACACAGATACGCAGTATTTT,CASSAGLADTDTQYF